Below, 5 T cell receptor beta chains from the same sample are listed, as sequenced in a study of blood T cell repertoires in COVID-19. The assay was immunoSEQ multiplex PCR, and TCRdb's table has in-frame clones only and misses some. The sample yields about 160,000 clones, 85% seen once. Sequencing was carried out using peripheral blood. These receptors came from a human donor with acute or convalescent COVID-19. The donor label of this sample is uncertain.

The CDR3 DNA reads as TGTGCCATCAGTGAGTCCCGGGAGACCCAGTACTTC. Translated, it gives CAISESRETQYF. The chain employs TRBV10-3 and TRBJ2-5; D unclear. The CDR3 has 12 residues. Germline V gene lookup returns CDR1 ENHRY and CDR2 SYGVKD. The ends were cut back, 0 bases at V and 5 bases at J, with 4 bases in the middle.

The chain uses TRBV4-3 and TRBJ2-2; a possible D gene is TRBD2 (5 bases). The V end lost 1 base, the J end lost 5 bases, and 11 bases lay between the germline ends. There are 15 residues in the CDR3. CDR1 and CDR2 from the germline V gene are LGHNA and YSLEER. The CDR3 region has the DNA TGCGCCAGCAGCCAAGGAGCGGTCTTTACCGGGGAGCTGTTTTTT. It is translated as CASSQGAVFTGELFF.

The chain couples TRBV9 to TRBJ2-3; 8 nucleotides line up with TRBD2. From germline, CDR1 is SGDLS and CDR2 YYNGEE. There are 15 residues in the CDR3. The V and J ends lost 1 base and 4 bases, in that order; junction bases with no gene match: 5. The chain's CDR3 is CASSVRISGADTQYF. CDR3 DNA: TGTGCCAGCAGCGTAAGAATTAGCGGGGCAGATACGCAGTATTTT.

The chain couples TRBV10-1 to TRBJ2-5, with a tentative D call TRBD2 (6 bases). V was trimmed by 3 bases and J by 5 bases, leaving 10 bases between them. Germline V lookup: CDR1 WNHNN, CDR2 SYGVQD (reference sequence). There are 13 residues in the CDR3. The CDR3 DNA sequence: TGCGCCAGCAGTGATCGGGGGAGGGAGACCCAGTACTTC. This translates into CASSDRGRETQYF.

The J gene is TRBJ2-1, the V gene TRBV29-1; TRBD2 matches at 10 bases. Germline lookup yields CDR1 SQVTM and CDR2 ANQGSEA. The trim removed 6 bases at V and 7 bases at J, leaving 15 bases unmatched. The CDR3 is made up of 16 amino acids. Here the CDR3 DNA reads TGCAGCGTGGTGGGCCGCCCTAGCGGGGGAGGGAATGAGCAGTTCTTC. Translated, it gives CSVVGRPSGGGNEQFF.